The T cell receptor (beta chain) under discussion was sequenced for a study of PD-L1 blockade in urothelial cancer. V was pared by 5 bases and J by 4 bases, with 11 bases of the junction left unmatched. Germline V gives CDR1 SGHVS, CDR2 FQNEAQ. The CDR3 extends over 16 amino acids. The time point: peripheral blood 6 weeks after treatment start. Produced via immunoSEQ multiplex PCR; TCRdb's table is partial and in-frame only. The sample carries about 36,000 clones, 75% to 90% recorded once. This specimen was PBMCs, taken around atezolizumab (anti-PD-L1) treatment. The V and J genes are TRBV7-8 and TRBJ2-1; 7 nucleotides align to TRBD2. This TCR derives from a man aged 40-55 years with urothelial cancer. CDR3 amino acids: CASSPLWAGVYNEQFF. CDR3 DNA: TGTGCCAGCAGCCCCTTATGGGCGGGGGTGTACAATGAGCAGTTCTTC.